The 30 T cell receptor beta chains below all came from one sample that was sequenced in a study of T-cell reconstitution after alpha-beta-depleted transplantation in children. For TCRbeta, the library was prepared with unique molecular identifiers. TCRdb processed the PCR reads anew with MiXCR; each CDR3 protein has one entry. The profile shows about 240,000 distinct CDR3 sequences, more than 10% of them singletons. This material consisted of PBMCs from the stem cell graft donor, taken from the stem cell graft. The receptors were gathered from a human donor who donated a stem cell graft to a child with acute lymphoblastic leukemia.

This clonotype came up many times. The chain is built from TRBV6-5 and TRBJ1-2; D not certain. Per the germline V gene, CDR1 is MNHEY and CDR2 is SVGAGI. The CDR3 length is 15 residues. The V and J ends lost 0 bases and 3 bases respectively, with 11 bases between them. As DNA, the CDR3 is TGTGCCAGCAGTTACTCCTCGGCAGCTGACTATGGCTACACCTTC. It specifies CASSYSSAADYGYTF.

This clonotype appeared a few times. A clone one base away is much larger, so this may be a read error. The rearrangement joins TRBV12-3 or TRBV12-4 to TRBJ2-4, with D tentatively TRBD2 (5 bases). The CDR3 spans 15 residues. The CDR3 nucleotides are TGTGCCAGCAGTTTCGCGCTTCTAGCCAAAAACAGTCAGTACTTC. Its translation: CASSFALLAKNSQYF.

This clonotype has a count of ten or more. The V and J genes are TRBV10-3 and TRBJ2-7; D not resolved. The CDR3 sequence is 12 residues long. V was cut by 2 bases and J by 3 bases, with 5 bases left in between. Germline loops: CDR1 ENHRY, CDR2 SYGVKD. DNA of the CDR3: TGTGCCATCAGTGAGAGGAACTACGAGCAGTACTTC. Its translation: CAISERNYEQYF.

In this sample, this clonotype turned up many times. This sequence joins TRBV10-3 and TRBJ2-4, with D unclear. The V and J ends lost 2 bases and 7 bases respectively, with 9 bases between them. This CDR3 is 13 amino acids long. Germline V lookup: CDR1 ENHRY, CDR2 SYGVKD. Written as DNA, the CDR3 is TGTGCCATCAGTGAGCCTAGAGCCAACATTCAGTACTTC. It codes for CAISEPRANIQYF.

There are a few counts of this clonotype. The CDR3 spells CSAVVGLEGRVSYNEQFF. CDR3 sequence (DNA): TGCAGTGCTGTCGTGGGGTTAGAGGGCCGAGTCTCCTACAATGAGCAGTTCTTC. V usage is TRBV20-1 and J usage is TRBJ2-1, with D tentatively TRBD2 (5 bases). This CDR3 contains 18 residues. Germline V gene data show CDR1 as DFQATT and CDR2 as SNEGSKA (reference sequence). Deletions cut 5 bases from V and 0 bases from J, with 23 bases between.

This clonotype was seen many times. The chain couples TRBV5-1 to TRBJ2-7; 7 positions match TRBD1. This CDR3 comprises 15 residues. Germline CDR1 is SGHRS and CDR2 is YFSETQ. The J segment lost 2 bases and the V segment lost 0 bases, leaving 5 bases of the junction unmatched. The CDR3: CASSLGGTATYEQYF. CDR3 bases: TGCGCCAGCAGCTTGGGTGGGACAGCGACCTACGAGCAGTACTTC. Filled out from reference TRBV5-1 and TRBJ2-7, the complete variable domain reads KAGVTQTPRYLIKTRGQQVTLSCSPISGHRSVSWYQQTPGQGLQFLFEYFSETQRNKGNFPGRFSGRQFSNSRSEMNVSTLELGDSALYLCASSLGGTATYEQYFGPGTRLTVT.

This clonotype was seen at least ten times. The CDR3 sequence is CSAGISGFSTDTQYF. CDR3 in DNA: TGCAGTGCTGGAATAAGCGGATTCAGCACAGATACGCAGTATTTT. The chain joins TRBV20-1 to TRBJ2-3; D may be TRBD2 (5 bases). The CDR3 length is 15 residues. The germline V and J ends were trimmed by 5 bases and 0 bases, with 15 bases remaining between them. The germline V gene encodes CDR1 DFQATT and CDR2 SNEGSKA (reference sequence).

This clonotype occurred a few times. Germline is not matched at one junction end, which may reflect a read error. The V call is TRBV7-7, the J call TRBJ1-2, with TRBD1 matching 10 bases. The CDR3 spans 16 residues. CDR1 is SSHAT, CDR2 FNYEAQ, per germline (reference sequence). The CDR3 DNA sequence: TGTGCTAGCAGCAAAGACAGGGGGCGCCGTCATATTGGCTACACCTTC. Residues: CASSKDRGRRHIGYTF. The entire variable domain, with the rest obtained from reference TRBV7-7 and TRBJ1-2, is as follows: GAGVSQSPRYKVTKRGQDVTLRCDPISSHATLYWYQQALGQGPEFLTYFNYEAQPDKSGLPSDRFSAERPEGSISTLTIQRTEQRDSAMYRCASSKDRGRRHIGYTFGSGTRLTVV.

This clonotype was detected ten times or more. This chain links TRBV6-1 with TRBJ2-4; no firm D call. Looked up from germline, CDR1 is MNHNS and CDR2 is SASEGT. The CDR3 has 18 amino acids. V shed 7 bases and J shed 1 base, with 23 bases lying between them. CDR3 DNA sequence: TGTGCCAGCAAGCCGACGGGCTACGAGGTTGGGGCCAAAAACATTCAGTACTTC. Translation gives CASKPTGYEVGAKNIQYF.

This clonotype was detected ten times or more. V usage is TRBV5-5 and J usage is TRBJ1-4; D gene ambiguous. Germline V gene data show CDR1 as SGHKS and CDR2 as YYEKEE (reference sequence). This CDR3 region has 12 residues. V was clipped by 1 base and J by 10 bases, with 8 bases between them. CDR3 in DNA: TGTGCCAGCAGCTTGTCAACTGGAAAACTGTTTTTT. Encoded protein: CASSLSTGKLFF. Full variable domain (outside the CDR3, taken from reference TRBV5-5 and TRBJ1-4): DAGVTQSPTHLIKTRGQQVTLRCSPISGHKSVSWYQQVLGQGPQFIFQYYEKEERGRGNFPDRFSARQFPNYSSELNVNALLLGDSALYLCASSLSTGKLFFGSGTQLSVL.

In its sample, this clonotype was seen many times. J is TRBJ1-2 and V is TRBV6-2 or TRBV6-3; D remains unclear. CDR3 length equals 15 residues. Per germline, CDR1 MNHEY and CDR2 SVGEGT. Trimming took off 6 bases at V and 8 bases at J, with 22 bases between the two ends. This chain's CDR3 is CASRGGPGGDTGYTF. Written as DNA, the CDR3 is TGTGCCAGCAGGGGAGGGCCCGGAGGAGATACAGGCTACACCTTC.

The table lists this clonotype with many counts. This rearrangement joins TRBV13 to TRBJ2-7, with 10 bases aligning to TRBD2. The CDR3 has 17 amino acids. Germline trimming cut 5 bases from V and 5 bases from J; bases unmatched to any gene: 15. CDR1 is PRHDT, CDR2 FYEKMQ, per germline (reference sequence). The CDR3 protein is CASSLLAGVPGGNEQYF. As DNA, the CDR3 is TGTGCCAGCAGCCTCCTAGCGGGAGTGCCCGGGGGGAACGAGCAGTACTTC.

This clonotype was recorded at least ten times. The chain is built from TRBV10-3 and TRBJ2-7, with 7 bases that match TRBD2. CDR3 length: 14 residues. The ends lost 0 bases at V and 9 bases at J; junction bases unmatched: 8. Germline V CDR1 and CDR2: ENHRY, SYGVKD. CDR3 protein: CAISESGGGSGQYF. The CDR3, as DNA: TGTGCCATCAGTGAGTCGGGCGGGGGATCCGGGCAGTACTTC.

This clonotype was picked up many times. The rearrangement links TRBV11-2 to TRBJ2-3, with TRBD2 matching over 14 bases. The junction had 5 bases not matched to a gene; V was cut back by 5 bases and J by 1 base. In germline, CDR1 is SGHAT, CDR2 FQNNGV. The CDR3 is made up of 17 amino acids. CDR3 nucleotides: TGTGCCAGCAGCGTTGGGACTAGCGGGAGTGGCACAGATACGCAGTATTTT. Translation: CASSVGTSGSGTDTQYF.

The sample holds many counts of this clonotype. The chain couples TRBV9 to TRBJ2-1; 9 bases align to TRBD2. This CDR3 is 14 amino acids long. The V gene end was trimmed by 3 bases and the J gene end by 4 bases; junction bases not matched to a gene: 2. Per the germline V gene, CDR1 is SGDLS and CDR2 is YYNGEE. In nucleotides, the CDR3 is TGTGCCAGCAGCGGGACTAGCGTTTACAATGAGCAGTTCTTC. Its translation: CASSGTSVYNEQFF. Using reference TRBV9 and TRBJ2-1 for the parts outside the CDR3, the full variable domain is DSGVTQTPKHLITATGQRVTLRCSPRSGDLSVYWYQQSLDQGLQFLIQYYNGEERAKGNILERFSAQQFPDLHSELNLSSLELGDSALYFCASSGTSVYNEQFFGPGTRLTVL.

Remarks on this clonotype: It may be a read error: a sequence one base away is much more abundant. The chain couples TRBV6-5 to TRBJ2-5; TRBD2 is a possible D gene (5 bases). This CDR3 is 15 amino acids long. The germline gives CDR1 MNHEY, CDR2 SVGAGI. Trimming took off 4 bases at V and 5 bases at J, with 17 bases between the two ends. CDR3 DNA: TGTGCCAGCAGTTCCCGTGGGGAGCACATGGAGACCCAGTACTTC. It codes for CASSSRGEHMETQYF.

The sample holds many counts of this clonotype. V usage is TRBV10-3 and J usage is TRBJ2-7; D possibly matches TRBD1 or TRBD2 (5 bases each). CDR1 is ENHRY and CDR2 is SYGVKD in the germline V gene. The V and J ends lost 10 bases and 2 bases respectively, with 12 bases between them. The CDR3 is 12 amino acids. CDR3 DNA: TGTGCCAACGGGGACGGACCCTACGAGCAGTACTTC. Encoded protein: CANGDGPYEQYF.

The CDR3 is CASGSPRRGPQETQYF. Written as DNA, the CDR3 is TGTGCCAGCGGTTCCCCTCGGAGGGGACCACAAGAGACCCAGTACTTC. The chain links TRBV12-3 or TRBV12-4 to TRBJ2-5, with a tentative D call TRBD2 (6 bases). CDR3 size: 16 residues. The germline V and J ends were trimmed by 8 bases and 2 bases, with 21 bases remaining between them.

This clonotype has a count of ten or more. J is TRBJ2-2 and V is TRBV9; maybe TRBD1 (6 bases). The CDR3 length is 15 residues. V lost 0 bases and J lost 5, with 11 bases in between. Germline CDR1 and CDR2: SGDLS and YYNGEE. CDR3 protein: CASSVDRVGTGELFF. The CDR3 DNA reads TGTGCCAGCAGCGTAGACAGGGTGGGAACCGGGGAGCTGTTTTTT.

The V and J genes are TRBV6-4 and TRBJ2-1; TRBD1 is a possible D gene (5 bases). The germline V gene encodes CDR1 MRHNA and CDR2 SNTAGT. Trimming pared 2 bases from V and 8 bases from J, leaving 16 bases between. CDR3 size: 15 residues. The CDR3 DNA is TGTGCCAGCAGTGACGACAGTCTGACCCCGCATGAGCAGTTCTTC. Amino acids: CASSDDSLTPHEQFF.

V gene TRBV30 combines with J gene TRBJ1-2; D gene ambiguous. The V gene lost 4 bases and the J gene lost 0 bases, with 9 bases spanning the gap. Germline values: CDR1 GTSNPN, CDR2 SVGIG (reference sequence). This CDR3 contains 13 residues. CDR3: CAWTARTNYGYTF. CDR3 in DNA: TGTGCCTGGACAGCTCGTACTAACTATGGCTACACCTTC.

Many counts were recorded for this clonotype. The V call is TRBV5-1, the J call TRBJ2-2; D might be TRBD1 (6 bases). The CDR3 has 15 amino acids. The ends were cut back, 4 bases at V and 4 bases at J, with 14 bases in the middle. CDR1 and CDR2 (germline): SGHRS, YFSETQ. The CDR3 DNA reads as TGCGCCAGCAGCCCCCGGGACAAGGGCACCGGGGAGCTGTTTTTT. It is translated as CASSPRDKGTGELFF.

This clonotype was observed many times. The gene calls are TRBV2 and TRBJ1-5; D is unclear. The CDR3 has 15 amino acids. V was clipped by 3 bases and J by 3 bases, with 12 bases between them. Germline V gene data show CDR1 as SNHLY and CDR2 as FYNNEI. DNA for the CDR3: TGTGCCAGCAGTGACCAGGTATACTTCAATCAGCCCCAGCATTTT. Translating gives CASSDQVYFNQPQHF. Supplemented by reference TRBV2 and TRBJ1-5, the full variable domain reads EPEVTQTPSHQVTQMGQEVILRCVPISNHLYFYWYRQILGQKVEFLVSFYNNEISEKSEIFDDQFSVERPDGSNFTLKIRSTKLEDSAMYFCASSDQVYFNQPQHFGDGTRLSIL.

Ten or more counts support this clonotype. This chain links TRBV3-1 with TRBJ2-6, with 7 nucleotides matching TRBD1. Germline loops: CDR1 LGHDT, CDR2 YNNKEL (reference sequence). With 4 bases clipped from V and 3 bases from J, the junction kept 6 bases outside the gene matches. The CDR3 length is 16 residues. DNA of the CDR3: TGTGCCAGCAGCCCCCCAGGGGGAAGTGGGGCCAACGTCCTGACTTTC. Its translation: CASSPPGGSGANVLTF. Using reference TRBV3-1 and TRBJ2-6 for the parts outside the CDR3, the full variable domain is DTAVSQTPKYLVTQMGNDKSIKCEQNLGHDTMYWYKQDSKKFLKIMFSYNNKELIINETVPNRFSPKSPDKAHLNLHINSLELGDSAVYFCASSPPGGSGANVLTFGAGSRLTVL.

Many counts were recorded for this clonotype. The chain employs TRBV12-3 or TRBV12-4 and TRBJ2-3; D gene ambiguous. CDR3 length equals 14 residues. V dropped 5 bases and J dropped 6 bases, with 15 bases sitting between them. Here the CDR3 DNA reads TGTGCCAGCAGTGTAGAAGGTGGACCGGATACGCAGTATTTT. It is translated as CASSVEGGPDTQYF.

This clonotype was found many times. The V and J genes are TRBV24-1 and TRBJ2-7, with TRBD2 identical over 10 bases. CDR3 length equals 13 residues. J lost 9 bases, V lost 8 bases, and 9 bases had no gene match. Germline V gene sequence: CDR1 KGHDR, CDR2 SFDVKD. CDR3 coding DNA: TGTGCCACCATGGGAACTAGCGGGGTCGCGCAGTACTTC. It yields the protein CATMGTSGVAQYF.

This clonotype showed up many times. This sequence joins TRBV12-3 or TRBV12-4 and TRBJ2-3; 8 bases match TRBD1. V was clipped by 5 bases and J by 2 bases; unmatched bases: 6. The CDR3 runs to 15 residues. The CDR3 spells CASSLTGDATDTQYF. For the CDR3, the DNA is TGTGCCAGCAGTCTGACAGGGGACGCCACAGATACGCAGTATTTT.

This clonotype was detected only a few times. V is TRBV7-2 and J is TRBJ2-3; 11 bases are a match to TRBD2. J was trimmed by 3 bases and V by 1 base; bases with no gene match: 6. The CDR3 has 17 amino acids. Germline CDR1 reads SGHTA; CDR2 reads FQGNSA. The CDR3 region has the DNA TGTGCCAGCAGCTTAGTAGCCGCTAGCGGGAGGACAGATACGCAGTATTTT. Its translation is CASSLVAASGRTDTQYF.

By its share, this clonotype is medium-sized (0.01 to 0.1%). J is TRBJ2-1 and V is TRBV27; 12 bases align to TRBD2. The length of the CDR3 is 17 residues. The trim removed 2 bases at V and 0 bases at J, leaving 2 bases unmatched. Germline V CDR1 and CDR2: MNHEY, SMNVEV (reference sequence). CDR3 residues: CASSLLAGGPSYNEQFF. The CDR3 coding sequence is TGTGCCAGCAGTTTACTAGCGGGAGGGCCCTCCTACAATGAGCAGTTCTTC.

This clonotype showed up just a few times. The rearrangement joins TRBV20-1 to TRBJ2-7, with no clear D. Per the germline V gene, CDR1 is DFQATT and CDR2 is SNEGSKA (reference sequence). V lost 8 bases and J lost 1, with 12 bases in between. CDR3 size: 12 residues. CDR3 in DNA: TGCAGTCCGAAGGGCGGTTCCTACGAGCAGTACTTC. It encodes CSPKGGSYEQYF.